This T cell receptor beta chain comes out of a study of post-analysis software for immune sequencing data. At the level of the study: Secondary progressive, relapsing-remitting and progressive-relapsing multiple sclerosis were among the included disease courses.

The CDR3 totals 17 residues. V lost 3 bases, J lost 0 bases, and 18 bases lay in between. The germline V gene encodes CDR1 SGHRS and CDR2 YFSETQ. Study-level findings and limits: Pronounced co-clustering by F measure was evident among identically batched samples. Patients showed TRBV5-6, TRBV5-1 and TRBV20-1 among roughly 5 TRBV segments more frequent than in controls. Controls significantly exceeded multiple sclerosis patients in normalized Chao1 diversity.

Worth noting for this clonotype: The antigen is unknown.

Every TCR beta cDNA library bore unique molecular identifiers. Hundreds of thousands of cDNA molecules came from around 1 to 10 million T cells. TCRdb used MiXCR to reprocess the PCR reads, holding one entry per CDR3 protein. The data hold 500,000 to 600,000 distinct CDR3 sequences, with about 40% observed a single time. Sequencing was done on a sample of blood. The sequence derives from a girl aged 10 to 17 with multiple sclerosis. The chain employs TRBV5-1 and TRBJ2-5; D might be TRBD2 (6 bases). CDR3 loop: CASSSRVAERYQETQYF. As DNA, the CDR3 is TGCGCCAGCAGCTCCCGAGTAGCGGAAAGGTACCAAGAGACCCAGTACTTC. Looking up the rest from reference TRBV5-1 and TRBJ2-5 gives the full variable domain: KAGVTQTPRYLIKTRGQQVTLSCSPISGHRSVSWYQQTPGQGLQFLFEYFSETQRNKGNFPGRFSGRQFSNSRSEMNVSTLELGDSALYLCASSSRVAERYQETQYFGPGTRLLVL.